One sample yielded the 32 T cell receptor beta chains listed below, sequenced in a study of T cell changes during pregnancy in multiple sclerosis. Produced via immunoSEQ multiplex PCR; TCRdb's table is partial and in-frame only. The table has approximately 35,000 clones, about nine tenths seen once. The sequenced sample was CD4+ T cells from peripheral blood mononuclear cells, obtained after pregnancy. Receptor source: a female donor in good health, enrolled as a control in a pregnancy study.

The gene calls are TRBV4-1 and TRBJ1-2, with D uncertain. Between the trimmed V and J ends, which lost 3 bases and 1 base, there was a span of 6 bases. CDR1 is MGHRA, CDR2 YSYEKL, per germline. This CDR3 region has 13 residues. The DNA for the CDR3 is TGCGCCAGCAGCCATACAAGTAACTATGGCTACACCTTC. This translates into CASSHTSNYGYTF.

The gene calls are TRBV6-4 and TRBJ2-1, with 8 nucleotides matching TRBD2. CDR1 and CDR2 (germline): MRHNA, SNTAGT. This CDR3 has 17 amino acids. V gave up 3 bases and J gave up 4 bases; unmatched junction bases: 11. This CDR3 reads CASSEESGSVSYNEQFF. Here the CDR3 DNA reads TGTGCCAGCAGTGAGGAAAGCGGGAGTGTTTCTTACAATGAGCAGTTCTTC.

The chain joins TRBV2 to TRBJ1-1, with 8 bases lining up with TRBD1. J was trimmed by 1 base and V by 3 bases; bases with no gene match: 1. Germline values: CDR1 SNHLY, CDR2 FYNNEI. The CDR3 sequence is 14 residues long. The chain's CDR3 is CASSDRGRNTEAFF. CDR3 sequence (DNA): TGTGCCAGCAGTGACAGGGGGCGGAACACTGAAGCTTTCTTT. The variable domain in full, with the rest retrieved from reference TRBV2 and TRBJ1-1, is EPEVTQTPSHQVTQMGQEVILRCVPISNHLYFYWYRQILGQKVEFLVSFYNNEISEKSEIFDDQFSVERPDGSNFTLKIRSTKLEDSAMYFCASSDRGRNTEAFFGQGTRLTVV.

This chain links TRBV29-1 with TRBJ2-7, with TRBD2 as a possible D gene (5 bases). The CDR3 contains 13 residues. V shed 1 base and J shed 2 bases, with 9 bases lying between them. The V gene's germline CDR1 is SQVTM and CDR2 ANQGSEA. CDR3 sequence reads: CSVEVRGTYEQYF. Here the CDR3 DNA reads TGCAGCGTTGAAGTTCGGGGTACCTACGAGCAGTACTTC.

CDR3 loop: CAWSVKGAREKLFF. The CDR3 DNA reads TGTGCCTGGAGTGTAAAGGGGGCGCGAGAAAAACTGTTTTTT. The chain recombines TRBV30 with TRBJ1-4; 7 positions agree with TRBD1. The V segment lost 0 bases and the J segment 8 bases; nucleotides outside the gene matches: 6. The CDR3 is made up of 14 amino acids. Germline CDR1 is GTSNPN and CDR2 is SVGIG (reference sequence).

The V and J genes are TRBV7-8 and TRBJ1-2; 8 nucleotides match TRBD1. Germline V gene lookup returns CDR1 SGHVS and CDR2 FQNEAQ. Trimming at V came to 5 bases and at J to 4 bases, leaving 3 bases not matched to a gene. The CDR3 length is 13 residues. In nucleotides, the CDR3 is TGTGCCAGCAGCCCCGGACAGGGCTATGGCTACACCTTC. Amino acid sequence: CASSPGQGYGYTF.

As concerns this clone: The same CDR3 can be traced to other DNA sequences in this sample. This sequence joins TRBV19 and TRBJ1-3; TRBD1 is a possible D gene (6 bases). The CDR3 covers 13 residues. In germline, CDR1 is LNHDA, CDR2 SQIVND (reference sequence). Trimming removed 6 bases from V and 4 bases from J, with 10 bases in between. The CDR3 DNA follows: TGTGCCAGTAGCCACAGGGTGGGAAACACCATATATTTT. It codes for CASSHRVGNTIYF. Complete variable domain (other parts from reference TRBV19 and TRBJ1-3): DGGITQSPKYLFRKEGQNVTLSCEQNLNHDAMYWYRQDPGQGLRLIYYSQIVNDFQKGDIAEGYSVSREKKESFPLTVTSAQKNPTAFYLCASSHRVGNTIYFGEGSWLTVV.

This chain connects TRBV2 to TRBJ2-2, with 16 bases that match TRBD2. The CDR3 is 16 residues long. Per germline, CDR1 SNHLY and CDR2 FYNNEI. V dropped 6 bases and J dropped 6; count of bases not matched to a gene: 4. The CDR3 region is CASSRGLAGGAGELFF. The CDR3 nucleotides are TGTGCCAGCAGCAGGGGACTAGCGGGAGGGGCCGGGGAGCTGTTTTTT.

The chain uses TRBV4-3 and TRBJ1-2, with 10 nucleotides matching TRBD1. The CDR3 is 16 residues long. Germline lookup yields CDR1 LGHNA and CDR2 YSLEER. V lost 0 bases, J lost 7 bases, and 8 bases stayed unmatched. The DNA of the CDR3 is TGCGCCAGCAGCCAAGATAGGACAGGGGGTGTGGGTGGCTACACCTTC. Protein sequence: CASSQDRTGGVGGYTF.

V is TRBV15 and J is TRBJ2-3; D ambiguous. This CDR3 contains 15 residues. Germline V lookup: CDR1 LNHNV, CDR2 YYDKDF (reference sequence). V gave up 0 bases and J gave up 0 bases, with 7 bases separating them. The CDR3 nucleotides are TGTGCCACCAGCAGAGACTATCCTAGCACAGATACGCAGTATTTT. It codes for CATSRDYPSTDTQYF.

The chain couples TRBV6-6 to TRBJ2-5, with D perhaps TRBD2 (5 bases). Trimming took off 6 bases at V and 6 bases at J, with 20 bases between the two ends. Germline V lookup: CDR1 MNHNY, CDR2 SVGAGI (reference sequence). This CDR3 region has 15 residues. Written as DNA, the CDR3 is TGTGCCAGCAGCAATAGCGAAGCCCAAACGCAGACCCAGTACTTC. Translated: CASSNSEAQTQTQYF.

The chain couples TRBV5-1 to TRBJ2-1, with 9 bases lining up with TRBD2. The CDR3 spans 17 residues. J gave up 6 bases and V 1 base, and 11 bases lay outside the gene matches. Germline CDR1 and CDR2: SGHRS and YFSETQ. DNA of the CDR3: TGCGCCAGCAGCTTGACGCCTAGCGGGATGAGGTCCAATGAGCAGTTCTTC. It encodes CASSLTPSGMRSNEQFF. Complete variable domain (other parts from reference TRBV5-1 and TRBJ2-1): KAGVTQTPRYLIKTRGQQVTLSCSPISGHRSVSWYQQTPGQGLQFLFEYFSETQRNKGNFPGRFSGRQFSNSRSEMNVSTLELGDSALYLCASSLTPSGMRSNEQFFGPGTRLTVL.

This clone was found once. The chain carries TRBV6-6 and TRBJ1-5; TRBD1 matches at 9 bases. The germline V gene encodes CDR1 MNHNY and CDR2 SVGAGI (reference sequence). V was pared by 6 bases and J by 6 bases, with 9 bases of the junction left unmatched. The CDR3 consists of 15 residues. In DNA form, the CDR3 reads TGTGCCAGCAGCCCCGGACAGGGGAACGGTCAGCCCCAGCATTTT. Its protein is CASSPGQGNGQPQHF.

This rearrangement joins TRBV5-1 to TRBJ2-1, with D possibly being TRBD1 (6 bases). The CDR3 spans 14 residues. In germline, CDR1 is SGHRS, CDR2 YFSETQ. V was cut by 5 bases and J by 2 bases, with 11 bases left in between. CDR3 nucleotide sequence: TGCGCCAGCAGTGGGGGCATAACCTACAATGAGCAGTTCTTC. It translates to CASSGGITYNEQFF.

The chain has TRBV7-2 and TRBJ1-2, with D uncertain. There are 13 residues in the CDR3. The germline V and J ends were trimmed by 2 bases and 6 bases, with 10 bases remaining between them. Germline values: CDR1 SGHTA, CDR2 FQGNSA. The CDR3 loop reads CASSLKTNNGYTF. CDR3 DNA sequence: TGTGCCAGCAGCTTAAAGACAAACAATGGCTACACCTTC.

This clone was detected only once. The CDR3 DNA is TGTGCCAGCAGCTTAGACAGGGGGACCCAGTACTTC. This codes for CASSLDRGTQYF. The chain has TRBV7-6 and TRBJ2-5, with TRBD1 matching over 7 bases. Germline CDR1 SGHVS, CDR2 FNYEAQ. CDR3 length equals 12 residues. V gave up 1 base and J gave up 7 bases; unmatched junction bases: 0.

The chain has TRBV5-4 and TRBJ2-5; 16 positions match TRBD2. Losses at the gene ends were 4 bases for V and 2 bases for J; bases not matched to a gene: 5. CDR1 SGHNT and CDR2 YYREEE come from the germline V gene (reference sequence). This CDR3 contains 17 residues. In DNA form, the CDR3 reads TGTGCCAGCAGCCAGGGGACTAGCGGGAGGGGTCAAGAGACCCAGTACTTC. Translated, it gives CASSQGTSGRGQETQYF.

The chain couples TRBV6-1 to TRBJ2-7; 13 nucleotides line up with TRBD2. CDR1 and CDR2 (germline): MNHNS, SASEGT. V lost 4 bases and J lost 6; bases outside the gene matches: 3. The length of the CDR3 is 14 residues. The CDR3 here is CASSGLAGGFEQYF. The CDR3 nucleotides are TGTGCCAGCAGTGGACTAGCGGGGGGTTTCGAGCAGTACTTC.

The CDR3: CASSEARDQPQHF. In nucleotides, the CDR3 is TGTGCCAGCAGTGAAGCCAGGGATCAGCCCCAGCATTTT. The rearrangement joins TRBV6-1 to TRBJ1-5, with a possible D match to TRBD1 (5 bases). Germline CDR1 reads MNHNS; CDR2 reads SASEGT. The CDR3 has 13 amino acids. V was shortened by 0 bases and J by 5 bases, with 5 bases between the two germline ends.

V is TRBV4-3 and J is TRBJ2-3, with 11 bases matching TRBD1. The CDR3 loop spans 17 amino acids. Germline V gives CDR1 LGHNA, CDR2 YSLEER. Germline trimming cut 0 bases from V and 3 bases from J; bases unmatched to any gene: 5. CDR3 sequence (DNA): TGCGCCAGCAGCCAAGATAGGACAGGGGGCCTGACAGATACGCAGTATTTT. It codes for CASSQDRTGGLTDTQYF.

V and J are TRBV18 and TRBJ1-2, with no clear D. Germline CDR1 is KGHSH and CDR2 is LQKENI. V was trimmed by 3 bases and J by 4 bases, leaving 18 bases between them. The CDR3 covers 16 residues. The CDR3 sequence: CASSPQQSRGGYGYTF. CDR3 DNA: TGTGCCAGCTCACCTCAACAATCTCGAGGCGGCTATGGCTACACCTTC.

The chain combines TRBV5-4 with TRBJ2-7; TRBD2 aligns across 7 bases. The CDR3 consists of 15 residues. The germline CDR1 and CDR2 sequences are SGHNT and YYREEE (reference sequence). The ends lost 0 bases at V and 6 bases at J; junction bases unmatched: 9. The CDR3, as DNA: TGTGCCAGCAGCTTGGCGGGGGGAAGTCCGGGCGAGCAGTACTTC. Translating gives CASSLAGGSPGEQYF.

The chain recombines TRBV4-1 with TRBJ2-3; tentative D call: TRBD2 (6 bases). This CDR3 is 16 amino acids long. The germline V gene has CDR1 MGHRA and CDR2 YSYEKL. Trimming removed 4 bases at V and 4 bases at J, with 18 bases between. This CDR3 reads CASSPSGLALPDTQYF. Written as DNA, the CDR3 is TGCGCCAGCAGCCCATCGGGACTCGCCCTGCCAGATACGCAGTATTTT.

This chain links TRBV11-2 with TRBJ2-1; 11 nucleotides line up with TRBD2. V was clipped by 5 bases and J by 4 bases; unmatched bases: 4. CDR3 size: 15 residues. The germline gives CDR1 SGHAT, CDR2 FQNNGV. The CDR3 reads CASSRLAGRYNEQFF. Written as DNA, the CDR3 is TGTGCCAGCAGCCGACTAGCGGGGCGTTACAATGAGCAGTTCTTC. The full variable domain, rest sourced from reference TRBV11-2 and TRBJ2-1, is EAGVAQSPRYKIIEKRQSVAFWCNPISGHATLYWYQQILGQGPKLLIQFQNNGVVDDSQLPKDRFSAERLKGVDSTLKIQPAKLEDSAVYLCASSRLAGRYNEQFFGPGTRLTVL.

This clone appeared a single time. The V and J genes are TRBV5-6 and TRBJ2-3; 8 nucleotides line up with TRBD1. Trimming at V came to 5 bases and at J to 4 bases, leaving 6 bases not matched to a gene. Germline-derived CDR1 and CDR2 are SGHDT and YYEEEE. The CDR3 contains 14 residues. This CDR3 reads CASSPPGGADTQYF. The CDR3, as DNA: TGTGCCAGCAGTCCCCCAGGGGGCGCAGATACGCAGTATTTT.

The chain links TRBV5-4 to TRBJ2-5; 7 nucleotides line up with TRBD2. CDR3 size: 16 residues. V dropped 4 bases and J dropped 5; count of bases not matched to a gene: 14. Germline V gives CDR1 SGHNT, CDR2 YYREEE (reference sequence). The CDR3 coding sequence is TGTGCCAGCAGCCTCCCGGGGGGAGAGTTTCGGGAGACCCAGTACTTC. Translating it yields CASSLPGGEFRETQYF.

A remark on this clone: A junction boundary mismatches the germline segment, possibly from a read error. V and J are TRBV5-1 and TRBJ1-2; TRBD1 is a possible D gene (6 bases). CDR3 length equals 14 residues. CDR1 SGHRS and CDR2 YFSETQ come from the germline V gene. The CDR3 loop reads CASSLPGVNYSYTF. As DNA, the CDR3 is TGCGCCAGCAGCCTCCCAGGGGTCAACTATAGCTACACCTTC.

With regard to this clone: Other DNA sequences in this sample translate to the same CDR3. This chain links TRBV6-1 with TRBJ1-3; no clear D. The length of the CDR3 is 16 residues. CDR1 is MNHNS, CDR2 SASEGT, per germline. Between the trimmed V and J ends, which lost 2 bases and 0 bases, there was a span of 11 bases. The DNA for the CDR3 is TGTGCCAGCAGTGAACTAGGAGCCGGCTCTGGAAACACCATATATTTT. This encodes CASSELGAGSGNTIYF.

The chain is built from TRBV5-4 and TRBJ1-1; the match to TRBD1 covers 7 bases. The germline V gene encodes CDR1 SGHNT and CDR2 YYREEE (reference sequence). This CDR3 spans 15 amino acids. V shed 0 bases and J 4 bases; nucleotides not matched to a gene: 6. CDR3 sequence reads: CASSLDRGLSTEAFF. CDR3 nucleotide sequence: TGTGCCAGCAGCTTGGACAGGGGTCTTTCCACTGAAGCTTTCTTT. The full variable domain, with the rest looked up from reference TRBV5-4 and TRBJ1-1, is ETGVTQSPTHLIKTRGQQVTLRCSSQSGHNTVSWYQQALGQGPQFIFQYYREEENGRGNFPPRFSGLQFPNYSSELNVNALELDDSALYLCASSLDRGLSTEAFFGQGTRLTVV.

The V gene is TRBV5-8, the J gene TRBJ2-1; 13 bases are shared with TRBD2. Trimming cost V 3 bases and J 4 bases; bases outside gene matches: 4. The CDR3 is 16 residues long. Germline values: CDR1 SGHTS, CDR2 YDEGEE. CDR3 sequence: CASSSGLAGEYNEQFF. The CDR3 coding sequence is TGTGCCAGCAGCTCTGGACTAGCGGGAGAGTACAATGAGCAGTTCTTC.

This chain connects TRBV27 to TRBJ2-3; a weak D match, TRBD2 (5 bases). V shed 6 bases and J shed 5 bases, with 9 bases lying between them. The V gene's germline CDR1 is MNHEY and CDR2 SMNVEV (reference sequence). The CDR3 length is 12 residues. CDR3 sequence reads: CASRDRGDTQYF. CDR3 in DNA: TGTGCCAGCAGGGACCGGGGAGATACGCAGTATTTT.

In DNA form, the CDR3 reads TGTGCCAGCAGTTTAGGAAGGGGGCGTATCCCACCCTACGAGCAGTACTTC. It is translated as CASSLGRGRIPPYEQYF. The chain is built from TRBV28 and TRBJ2-7, with TRBD1 identical over 7 bases. The V and J ends lost 2 bases and 2 bases, in that order; junction bases with no gene match: 12. CDR3 length: 17 amino acids. Germline V CDR1 and CDR2: MDHEN, SYDVKM.